Listed below are T cell receptor beta chains from one sample, sequenced in a study of blood T cell repertoires in COVID-19. Clones were read by immunoSEQ multiplex PCR, and TCRdb kept only the in-frame ones, dropping some. The data contain roughly 250,000 clones, roughly 82% of them singletons. The sequencing input was peripheral blood. The source of these receptors is an elderly woman with active or convalescent COVID-19. Both conserved end residues are part of each CDR3. Fields, in order: J gene, clone size, D gene, V gene, CDR3 DNA, CDR3 protein. D genes are given only for firm matches. The size entry is marked missing in some rows and otherwise reads once, few, many or a size class.

J gene: TRBJ1-5
clone size: -
D gene: TRBD1
V gene: TRBV4-2
CDR3 DNA: TGTGCCAGCAGCCCCCAGGGTGGGACAGGGGAGGTCAATCAGCCCCAGCATTTT
CDR3 protein: CASSPQGGTGEVNQPQHF

J gene: TRBJ2-1
clone size: once
D gene: TRBD2
V gene: TRBV27
CDR3 DNA: TGTGCCAGCAGAAGCGGGGGGTCCTACAATGAGCAGTTCTTC
CDR3 protein: CASRSGGSYNEQFF

J gene: TRBJ1-1
clone size: few
D gene: -
V gene: TRBV15
CDR3 DNA: TGTGCCACCAGCGACACCACGAACACTGAAGCTTTCTTT
CDR3 protein: CATSDTTNTEAFF

J gene: TRBJ1-5
clone size: -
D gene: -
V gene: TRBV10-3
CDR3 DNA: TGTGCCAGCTCATGGGGGGGAGGGGGTTATAGCAATCAGCCCCAGCATTTT
CDR3 protein: CASSWGGGGYSNQPQHF

J gene: TRBJ2-1
clone size: -
D gene: -
V gene: TRBV24-1
CDR3 DNA: TGTGCCACCAGTGACGCCGGGTTCCCCGACAATGAGCAGTTCTTC
CDR3 protein: CATSDAGFPDNEQFF

J gene: TRBJ1-2
clone size: -
D gene: -
V gene: TRBV28
CDR3 DNA: TGTGCCAGCAGTTTTACTCAGGGAGGCGGCTACACCTTC
CDR3 protein: CASSFTQGGGYTF

J gene: TRBJ2-7
clone size: -
D gene: -
V gene: TRBV7-2
CDR3 DNA: TGTGCCAGCAGCTTAGGACAAATCCCCACCTACGAGCAGTACTTC
CDR3 protein: CASSLGQIPTYEQYF

J gene: TRBJ1-6
clone size: -
D gene: TRBD1
V gene: TRBV18
CDR3 DNA: TGTGCCAGCTCAGCAGACAGGGGAGGGTCACCCCTCCACTTT
CDR3 protein: CASSADRGGSPLHF

J gene: TRBJ1-2
clone size: -
D gene: -
V gene: TRBV6-2/TRBV6-3
CDR3 DNA: TGTGCCAGCAGTTGGACATCTAACTATGGCTACACCTTC
CDR3 protein: CASSWTSNYGYTF

J gene: TRBJ2-7
clone size: -
D gene: -
V gene: TRBV30
CDR3 DNA: TGTGCCTGGAGCCCAGGGGCCCGTGGTGAGCAGTACTTC
CDR3 protein: CAWSPGARGEQYF

J gene: TRBJ1-2
clone size: few
D gene: -
V gene: TRBV18
CDR3 DNA: TGTGCCAGCTCACCTAGTGGACTTGGTCCCTTGTATGGCTACACCTTC
CDR3 protein: CASSPSGLGPLYGYTF

J gene: TRBJ1-2
clone size: few
D gene: -
V gene: TRBV28
CDR3 DNA: TGTGCCAGCACCCCACCGAGCAGGTTCTATGGCTACACCTTC
CDR3 protein: CASTPPSRFYGYTF

J gene: TRBJ2-7
clone size: -
D gene: TRBD2
V gene: TRBV7-2
CDR3 DNA: TGTGCCAGCAGCTTACGTCCGGGACTAGCGGTCAGGGCCTACGAGCAGTACTTC
CDR3 protein: CASSLRPGLAVRAYEQYF

J gene: TRBJ2-3
clone size: -
D gene: TRBD2
V gene: TRBV7-2
CDR3 DNA: TGTGCCAGCAGCCGGACTAGCGGGAGAACGAACACAGATACGCAGTATTTT
CDR3 protein: CASSRTSGRTNTDTQYF

J gene: TRBJ1-1
clone size: -
D gene: TRBD1
V gene: TRBV5-1
CDR3 DNA: TGCGCCAGCAGCACCGGACAGGGTCGCACTGAAGCTTTCTTT
CDR3 protein: CASSTGQGRTEAFF

J gene: TRBJ1-1
clone size: few
D gene: -
V gene: TRBV18
CDR3 DNA: TGTGCCAGCTCACCACCCGACCAGGGTTGGGCCACTGAAGCTTTCTTT
CDR3 protein: CASSPPDQGWATEAFF

J gene: TRBJ1-1
clone size: once
D gene: -
V gene: TRBV28
CDR3 DNA: TGTGCCAGCAGTTTAACAGGGTTGTTGTCGGCTTTCTTT
CDR3 protein: CASSLTGLLSAFF

J gene: TRBJ1-6
clone size: -
D gene: -
V gene: TRBV3-1/TRBV3-2
CDR3 DNA: TGTGCCAGCAGCCAAGACGGGGGAGTCTCACCCCTCCACTTT
CDR3 protein: CASSQDGGVSPLHF

J gene: TRBJ2-1
clone size: -
D gene: TRBD1
V gene: TRBV11-2
CDR3 DNA: TGTGCCAGCAGCCGCGGGACAGGGGGTTACAATGAGCAGTTCTTC
CDR3 protein: CASSRGTGGYNEQFF

J gene: TRBJ2-1
clone size: -
D gene: TRBD2
V gene: TRBV24-1
CDR3 DNA: TGTGCCACCAGTGAGAGCGGGAGAGGCGATTGGTATGAGCAGTTCTTC
CDR3 protein: CATSESGRGDWYEQFF

J gene: TRBJ2-5
clone size: -
D gene: TRBD2
V gene: TRBV7-9
CDR3 DNA: TGTGCCAGCAGCCCGTTAGCGGGTGCCTCGGGGACCCAGTACTTC
CDR3 protein: CASSPLAGASGTQYF

J gene: TRBJ1-6
clone size: -
D gene: -
V gene: TRBV28
CDR3 DNA: TGTGCCAGCAGTTTAAGGGGTGTTGGGGCACCCCTCCACTTT
CDR3 protein: CASSLRGVGAPLHF

J gene: TRBJ2-2
clone size: -
D gene: TRBD1
V gene: TRBV6-1
CDR3 DNA: TGTGCCAGCAGTGAAGCGGGACAGGGGGCCGGGGAGCTGTTTTTT
CDR3 protein: CASSEAGQGAGELFF

J gene: TRBJ2-2
clone size: -
D gene: -
V gene: TRBV4-1
CDR3 DNA: TGCGCCAGCAGCCAAGAGTCGGCGGTTGCCGGGGAGCTGTTTTTT
CDR3 protein: CASSQESAVAGELFF

J gene: TRBJ1-6
clone size: once
D gene: TRBD1
V gene: TRBV30
CDR3 DNA: TGTGCCTGGAGTGCCTCCGGGACAGGGCTTTCACTCTTT
CDR3 protein: CAWSASGTGLSLF

J gene: TRBJ2-5
clone size: once
D gene: TRBD2
V gene: TRBV11-2
CDR3 DNA: TGTGCCAGCAGCTTAGAGGCTAGCGGGAGCCACCAAGAGACCCAGTACTTC
CDR3 protein: CASSLEASGSHQETQYF

J gene: TRBJ2-5
clone size: -
D gene: -
V gene: TRBV11-1
CDR3 DNA: TGTGCCAGCAGCTTAGTAGAGGCACCACAAGAGACCCAGTACTTC
CDR3 protein: CASSLVEAPQETQYF